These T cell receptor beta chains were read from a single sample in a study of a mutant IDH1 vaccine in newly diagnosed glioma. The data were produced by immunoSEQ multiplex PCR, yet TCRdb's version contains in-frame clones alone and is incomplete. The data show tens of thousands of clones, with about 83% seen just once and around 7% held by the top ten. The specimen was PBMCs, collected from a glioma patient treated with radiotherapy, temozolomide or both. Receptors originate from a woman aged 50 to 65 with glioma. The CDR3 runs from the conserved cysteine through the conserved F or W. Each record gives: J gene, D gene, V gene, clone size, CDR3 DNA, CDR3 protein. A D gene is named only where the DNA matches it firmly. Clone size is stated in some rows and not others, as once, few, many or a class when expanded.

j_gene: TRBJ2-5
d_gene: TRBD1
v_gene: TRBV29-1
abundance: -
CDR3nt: TGCAGCGTTGCCGGACAGGAAGAGACCCAGTACTTC
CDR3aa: CSVAGQEETQYF

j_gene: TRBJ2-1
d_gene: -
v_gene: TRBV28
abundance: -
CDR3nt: TGTGCCAGCAGTCTACTAACCCGCAGGCCGGACTACAATGAGCAGTTCTTC
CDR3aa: CASSLLTRRPDYNEQFF

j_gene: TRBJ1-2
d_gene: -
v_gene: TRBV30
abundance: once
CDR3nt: TGTGCCTGGAGTCCTTTAGGCAGGGAAGACTATGGCTACACCTTC
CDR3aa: CAWSPLGREDYGYTF

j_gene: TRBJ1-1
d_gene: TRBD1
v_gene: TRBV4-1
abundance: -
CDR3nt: TGCGCCAGCAGCCCGGGACAGTTGAACACTGAAGCTTTCTTT
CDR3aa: CASSPGQLNTEAFF

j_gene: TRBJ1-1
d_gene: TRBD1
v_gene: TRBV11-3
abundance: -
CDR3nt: TGTGCCAGCAGCCCTGGACAGGGAAGGGAGTACACTGAAGCTTTCTTT
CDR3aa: CASSPGQGREYTEAFF

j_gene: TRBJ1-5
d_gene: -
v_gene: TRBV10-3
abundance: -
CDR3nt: TGTGCCATCAGTGATCACAGAGCGAGCAATCAGCCCCAGCATTTT
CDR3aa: CAISDHRASNQPQHF

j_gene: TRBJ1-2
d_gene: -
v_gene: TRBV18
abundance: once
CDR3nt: TGTGCCAGCCACCGCGAGGGGATCGGCTATGGCTACACCTTC
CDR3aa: CASHREGIGYGYTF

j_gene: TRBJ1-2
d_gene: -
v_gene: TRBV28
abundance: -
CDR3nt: TGTGCCGACACTGCTTTGGAGGCCGATGGCTACACCTTC
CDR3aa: CADTALEADGYTF

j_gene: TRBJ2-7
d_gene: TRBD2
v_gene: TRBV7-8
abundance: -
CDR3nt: TGTGCCAGCAGCATTAGCGGGGGTCCCTACGAGCAGTACTTC
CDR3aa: CASSISGGPYEQYF

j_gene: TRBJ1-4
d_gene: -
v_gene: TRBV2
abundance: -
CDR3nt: TGTGCCAGCAGTGGCCCAGGGGCAACTAATGAAAAACTGTTTTTT
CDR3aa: CASSGPGATNEKLFF

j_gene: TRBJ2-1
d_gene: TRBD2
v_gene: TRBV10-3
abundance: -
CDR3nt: TGTGCCATCTCTAGCGGGAGCTCTTTGGGTGAGCAGTTCTTC
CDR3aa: CAISSGSSLGEQFF

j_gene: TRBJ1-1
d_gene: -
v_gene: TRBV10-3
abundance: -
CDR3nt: TGTGCCATCAGCGAAAGACCCGGGGTGAACACTGAAGCTTTCTTT
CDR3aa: CAISERPGVNTEAFF

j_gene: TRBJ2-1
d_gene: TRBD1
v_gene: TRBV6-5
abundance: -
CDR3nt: TGTGCCAGCAGTTCCTCGACAGGGGGAAGAAACAATGAGCAGTTCTTC
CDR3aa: CASSSSTGGRNNEQFF

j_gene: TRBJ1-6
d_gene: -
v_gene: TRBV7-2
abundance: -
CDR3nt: TGTGCCAGCAGCTTAGCCCTACAGGTTTCACCCCTCCACTTT
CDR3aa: CASSLALQVSPLHF

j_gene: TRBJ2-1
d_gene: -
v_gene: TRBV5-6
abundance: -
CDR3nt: TGTGCCAGCAGCTCGGCATTGCTTGGAGAGTTCTTC
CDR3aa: CASSSALLGEFF

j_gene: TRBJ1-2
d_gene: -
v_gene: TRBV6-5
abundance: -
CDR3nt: TGTGCCAGCAGCCGGGAGGCCTTAAACTATGGCTACACCTTC
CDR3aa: CASSREALNYGYTF

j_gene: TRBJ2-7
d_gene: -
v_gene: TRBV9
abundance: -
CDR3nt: TGTGCCAGCAGCGTAGCTACGAAGGCGAGCTCCTACGAGCAGTACTTC
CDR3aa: CASSVATKASSYEQYF

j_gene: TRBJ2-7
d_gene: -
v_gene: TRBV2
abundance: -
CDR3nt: TGTGCCAGCAGGGGGACCTACGAGCAGTACTTC
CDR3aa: CASRGTYEQYF

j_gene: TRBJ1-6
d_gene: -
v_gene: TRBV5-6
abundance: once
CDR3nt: TGTGCCAGCAGCTTGGGCCGGGCTTATTCACCCCTCCACTTT
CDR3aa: CASSLGRAYSPLHF

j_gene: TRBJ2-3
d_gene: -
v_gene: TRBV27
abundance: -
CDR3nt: TGTGCCAGCAGGAAACAGGGCCACAGCACAGATACGCAGTATTTT
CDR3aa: CASRKQGHSTDTQYF

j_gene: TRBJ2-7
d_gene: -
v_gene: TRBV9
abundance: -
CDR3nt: TGTGCCAGCAGCGTAGTAGTCGACTCCTACGAGCAGTACTTC
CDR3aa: CASSVVVDSYEQYF

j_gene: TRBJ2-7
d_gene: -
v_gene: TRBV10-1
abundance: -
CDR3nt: TGCGCCAGCAGTGACAACTACGAGCAGTACTTC
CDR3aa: CASSDNYEQYF

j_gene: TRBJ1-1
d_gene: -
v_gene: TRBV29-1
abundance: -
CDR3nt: TGCAGCGTTTCGGACCTCGTAGCTTTCTTT
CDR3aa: CSVSDLVAFF

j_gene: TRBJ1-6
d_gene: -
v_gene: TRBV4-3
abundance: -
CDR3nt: TGCGCCAGCAGCCAAGACCCCCCATATTCACCCCTCCACTTT
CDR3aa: CASSQDPPYSPLHF

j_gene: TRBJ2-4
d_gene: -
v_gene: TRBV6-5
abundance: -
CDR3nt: TGTGCCAGCAGCCGGGACAAGAAAAACATTCAGTACTTC
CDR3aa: CASSRDKKNIQYF

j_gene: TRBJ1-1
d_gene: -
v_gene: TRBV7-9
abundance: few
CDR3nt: TGTGCCAGCAGCCGAGACAGAGTCGAAGCTTTCTTT
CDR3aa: CASSRDRVEAFF

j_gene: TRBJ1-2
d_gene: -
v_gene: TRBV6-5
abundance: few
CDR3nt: TGTGCCAGCAGTTGGCGAGGTGGCTACACCTTC
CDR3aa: CASSWRGGYTF

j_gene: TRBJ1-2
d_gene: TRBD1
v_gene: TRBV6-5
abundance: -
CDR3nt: TGTGCCAGCAGCGGGACAGCTAACTATGGCTACACCTTC
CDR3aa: CASSGTANYGYTF

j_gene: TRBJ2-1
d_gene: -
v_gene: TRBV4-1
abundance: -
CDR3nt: TGCGCCAGCAGCCAAGAAGATTTCTACAATGAGCAGTTCTTC
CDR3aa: CASSQEDFYNEQFF

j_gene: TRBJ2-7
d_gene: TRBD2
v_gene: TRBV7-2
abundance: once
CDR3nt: TGTGCCAGCCGTGCTCGTAGCGGGGGGGCCTACGAGCAGTACTTC
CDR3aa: CASRARSGGAYEQYF

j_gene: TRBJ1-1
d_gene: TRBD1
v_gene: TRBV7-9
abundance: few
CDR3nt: TGTGCCAGCAGTCCCAGGGGGACCGTCACTGAAGCTTTCTTT
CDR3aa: CASSPRGTVTEAFF

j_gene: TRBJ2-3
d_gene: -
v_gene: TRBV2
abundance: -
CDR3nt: TGTGCCAGCAGTGTGGCCGCAGATACGCAGTATTTT
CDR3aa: CASSVAADTQYF

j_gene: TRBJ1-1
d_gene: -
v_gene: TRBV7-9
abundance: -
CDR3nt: TGTGCCAGCGGTTTCGACACTGAAGCTTTCTTT
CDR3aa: CASGFDTEAFF

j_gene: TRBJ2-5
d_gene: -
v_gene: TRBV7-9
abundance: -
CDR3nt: TGTGCCAGCAGCGGGGGGCGGGTCGGACAAGAGACCCAGTACTTC
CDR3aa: CASSGGRVGQETQYF

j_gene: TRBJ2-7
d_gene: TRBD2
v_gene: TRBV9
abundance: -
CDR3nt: TGTGCCAGCAGCGTAGAGGGCAGCGGGGGGCCCTCCTACGAGCAGTACTTC
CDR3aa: CASSVEGSGGPSYEQYF

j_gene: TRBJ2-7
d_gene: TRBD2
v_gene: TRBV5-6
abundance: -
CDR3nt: TGTGCCAGCAGTCGACTAGCCGTATACGAGCAGTACTTC
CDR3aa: CASSRLAVYEQYF

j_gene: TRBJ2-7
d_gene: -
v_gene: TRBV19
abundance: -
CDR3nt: TGTGCCAGTAGTATAGATCAAGGGGGAGAGCAGTACTTC
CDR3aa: CASSIDQGGEQYF

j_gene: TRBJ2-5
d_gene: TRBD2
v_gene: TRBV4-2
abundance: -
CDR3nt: TGTGCCAGCAGCCCAGGTAGCGGGGGCCCCGCCCAAGAGACCCAGTACTTC
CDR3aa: CASSPGSGGPAQETQYF

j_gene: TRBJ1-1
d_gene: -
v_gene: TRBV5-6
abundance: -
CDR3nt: TGTGCCAGCAGCTTGAGGAGGGTTAGCAACACTGAAGCTTTCTTT
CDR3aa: CASSLRRVSNTEAFF

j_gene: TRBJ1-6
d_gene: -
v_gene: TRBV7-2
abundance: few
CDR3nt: TGTGCCAGCAGTACACAGGGATCATCACCCCTCCACTTT
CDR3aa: CASSTQGSSPLHF

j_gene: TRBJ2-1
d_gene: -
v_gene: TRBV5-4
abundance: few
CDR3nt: TGTGCCAGCAGCACAAGAACAGCCTTCTCCTACAATGAGCAGTTCTTC
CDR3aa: CASSTRTAFSYNEQFF

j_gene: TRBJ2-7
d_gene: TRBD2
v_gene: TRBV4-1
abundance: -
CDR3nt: TGCGCCAGCAGCCAAGTAGGACTAGCGGGGGACGAGCAGTACTTC
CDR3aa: CASSQVGLAGDEQYF

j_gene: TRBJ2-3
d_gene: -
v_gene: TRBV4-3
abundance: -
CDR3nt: TGCGCCAGCAGCCCCGGGGAGTACCCTAACACAGATACGCAGTATTTT
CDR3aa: CASSPGEYPNTDTQYF

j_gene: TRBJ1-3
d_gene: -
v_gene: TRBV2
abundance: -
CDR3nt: TGTGCCAGCAGTGAGTTCGCCTTCTCTGGAAACACCATATATTTT
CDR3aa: CASSEFAFSGNTIYF

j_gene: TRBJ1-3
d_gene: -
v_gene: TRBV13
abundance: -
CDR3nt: TGTGCCAGCAGCTTAGGGTTACTCTCTGGAAACACCATATATTTT
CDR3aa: CASSLGLLSGNTIYF